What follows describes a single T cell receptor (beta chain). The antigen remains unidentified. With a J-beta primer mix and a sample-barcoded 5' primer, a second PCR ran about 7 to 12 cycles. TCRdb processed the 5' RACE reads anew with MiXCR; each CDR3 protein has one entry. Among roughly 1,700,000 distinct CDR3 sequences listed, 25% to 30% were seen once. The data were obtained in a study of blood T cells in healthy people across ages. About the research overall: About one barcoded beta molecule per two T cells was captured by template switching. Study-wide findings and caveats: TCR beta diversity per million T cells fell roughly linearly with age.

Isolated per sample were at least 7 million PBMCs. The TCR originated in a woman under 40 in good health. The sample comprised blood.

CDR3: CGPATNYGYTF. The CDR3 nucleotides read TGTGGTCCCGCCACCAACTATGGCTACACCTTC. The genes are TRBV28 and TRBJ1-2; D ambiguous. This CDR3 has 11 amino acids. Germline V CDR1 and CDR2: MDHEN, SYDVKM.